This TCR beta chain is from a study of cytomegalovirus exposure and HLA in healthy donors. Study-level results: Researchers counted roughly 160 TCR beta chains as cytomegalovirus-associated. Across donors, most TCRs were seen rarely, yet some public ones were widespread.

Turning to this clone: The target antigen is unknown.

V was clipped by 5 bases and J by 5 bases; unmatched bases: 5. Germline CDR1 and CDR2: MNHEY and SMNVEV (reference sequence). The CDR3 totals 13 residues. Sequencing was performed with immunoSEQ multiplex PCR; in TCRdb, only in-frame clones are kept and a portion is missing. The data hold 230,000 or so clones, with 85% to 90% observed a single time. The sequenced material came from PBMCs. The chain recombines TRBV27 with TRBJ2-7; 8 positions agree with TRBD2. This receptor was identified in a woman aged 18-29 years in good health and CMV-seronegative. CDR3 protein: CASSESGSNEQYF. CDR3 in DNA: TGTGCCAGCAGTGAGAGCGGGAGTAACGAGCAGTACTTC.